This TCR beta chain appears in the sequencing data of a study of T cell responses to AZD1222 COVID-19 vaccine. About the research overall: The analysis combined second doses at about 4 or about 12 weeks.

Measured with immunoSEQ multiplex PCR; TCRdb has only the in-frame clones, and not every one. The table lists 80,000 or so clones, roughly 80% of them singletons. There are 13 residues in the CDR3. Germline V gene lookup returns CDR1 GTSNPN and CDR2 SVGIG (reference sequence). J lost 4 bases, V lost 5 bases, and 3 bases had no gene match. Material: peripheral blood, obtained on day 0 of AZD1222 vaccination. J is TRBJ1-3 and V is TRBV30; TRBD1 matches 9 bases. The receptor's source is an adult in good health. The CDR3, as DNA: TGTGCCTGGGACGGGACAGGGGGAAACACCATATATTTT. Translated, it gives CAWDGTGGNTIYF.